This T cell receptor (beta chain) was captured by sequencing in a study of blood T cell repertoires in COVID-19. Clones were sequenced by immunoSEQ multiplex PCR, and TCRdb holds only the in-frame ones, with some missing. The data show about 360,000 clones, 65% to 90% seen once. Per germline, CDR1 KGHSH and CDR2 LQKENI. The CDR3 sequence is 15 residues long. V gave up 1 base and J gave up 1 base; unmatched junction bases: 1. This TCR was recovered from a woman in her sixties with COVID-19, enrolled during active disease. The rearrangement links TRBV18 to TRBJ1-3; 7 nucleotides line up with TRBD1. Sequencing was carried out using peripheral blood. The CDR3 DNA sequence: TGTGCCAGCTCACCACTACAGGGGTCTGGAAACACCATATATTTT. Protein product: CASSPLQGSGNTIYF.